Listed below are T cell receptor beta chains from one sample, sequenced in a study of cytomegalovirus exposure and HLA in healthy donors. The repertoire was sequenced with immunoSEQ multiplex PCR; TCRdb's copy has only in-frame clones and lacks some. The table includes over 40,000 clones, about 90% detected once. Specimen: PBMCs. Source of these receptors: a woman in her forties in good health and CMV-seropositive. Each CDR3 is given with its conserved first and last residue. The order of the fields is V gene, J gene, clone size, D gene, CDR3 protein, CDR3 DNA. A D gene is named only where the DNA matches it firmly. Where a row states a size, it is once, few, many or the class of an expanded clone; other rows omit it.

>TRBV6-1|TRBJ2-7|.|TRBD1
CASSRTGAGYEQYF
TGTGCCAGCAGCCGTACAGGGGCCGGATACGAGCAGTACTTC
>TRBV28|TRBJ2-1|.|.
CASSLDTVRNEQFF
TGTGCCAGCAGTCTGGACACCGTGAGGAATGAGCAGTTCTTC
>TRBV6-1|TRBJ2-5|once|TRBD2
CASSGLGLAGLTVYF
TGTGCCAGCAGTGGGCTCGGACTAGCGGGACTCACCGTGTACTTC
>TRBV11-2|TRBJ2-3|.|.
CASILGQSTDTQYF
TGTGCCAGCATCCTCGGACAGAGCACAGATACGCAGTATTTT
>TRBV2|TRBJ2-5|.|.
CASRAVQGRRETQYF
TGTGCCAGCAGGGCTGTACAGGGGAGGCGAGAGACCCAGTACTTC
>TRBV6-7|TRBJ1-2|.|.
CASIGGDYGYTF
TGTGCCAGCATTGGCGGAGACTATGGCTACACCTTC
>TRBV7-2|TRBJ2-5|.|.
CASSLGRGSQETQYF
TGTGCCAGCAGCCTCGGACGGGGGAGCCAAGAGACCCAGTACTTC
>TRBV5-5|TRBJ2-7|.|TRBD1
CASNVEDRGSYEQYF
TGTGCCAGCAATGTAGAGGACAGGGGCTCTTACGAGCAGTACTTC
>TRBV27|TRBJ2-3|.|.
CASSPYRDTQYF
TGTGCCAGCAGTCCTTACAGGGATACGCAGTATTTT
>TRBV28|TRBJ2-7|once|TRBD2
CASNPKTSGWGLGEQYF
TGTGCCAGCAACCCAAAGACTAGCGGGTGGGGTTTGGGGGAGCAGTACTTC
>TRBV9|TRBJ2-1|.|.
CASSARRLGGDEQFF
TGTGCCAGCAGCGCTCGGAGGTTAGGGGGAGATGAGCAGTTCTTC
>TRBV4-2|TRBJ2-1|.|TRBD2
CASSQMTSGTSDEQFF
TGTGCCAGCAGCCAAATGACTAGCGGGACGTCGGATGAGCAGTTCTTC
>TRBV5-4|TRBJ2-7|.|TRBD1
CASSLDRGLVEQYF
TGTGCCAGCAGCTTGGACAGGGGGCTTGTTGAGCAGTACTTC
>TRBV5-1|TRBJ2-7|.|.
CASSPRQAPSYEQYF
TGCGCCAGCAGCCCCCGACAGGCGCCCTCCTACGAGCAGTACTTC
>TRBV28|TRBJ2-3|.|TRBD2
CASSFGGVGDTQYF
TGTGCCAGCAGTTTTGGGGGGGTAGGAGATACGCAGTATTTT
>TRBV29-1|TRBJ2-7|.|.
CSVEGGQGSDEQYF
TGCAGCGTTGAAGGGGGGCAGGGGAGCGACGAGCAGTACTTC
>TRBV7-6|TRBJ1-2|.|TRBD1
CASSLSPGGNGYTF
TGTGCCAGCAGCTTATCCCCAGGGGGCAACGGCTACACCTTC
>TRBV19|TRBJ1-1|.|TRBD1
CASSMWSDREAFF
TGTGCCAGTAGTATGTGGTCGGACAGGGAAGCTTTCTTT
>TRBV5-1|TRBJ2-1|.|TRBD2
CASSLAAGGKNEQFF
TGCGCCAGCAGCTTGGCCGCGGGGGGGAAAAATGAGCAGTTCTTC
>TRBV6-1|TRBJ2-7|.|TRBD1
CASNQATGNLYEQYF
TGTGCCAGCAACCAAGCGACAGGGAACCTCTACGAGCAGTACTTC
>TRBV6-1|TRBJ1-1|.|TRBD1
CASSANRGTFF
TGTGCCAGCAGTGCAAACAGGGGGACCTTCTTT
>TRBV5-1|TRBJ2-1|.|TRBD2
CASSLSGGYNEQFF
TGCGCCAGCAGCCTTAGCGGGGGGTACAATGAGCAGTTCTTC
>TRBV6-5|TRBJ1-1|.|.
CASSPPAGTEAFF
TGTGCCAGCAGCCCCCCCGCCGGGACTGAAGCTTTCTTT
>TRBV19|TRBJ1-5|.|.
CASSPSDLGRNQPQHF
TGTGCCAGTAGTCCCTCGGATCTGGGGCGTAATCAGCCCCAGCATTTT
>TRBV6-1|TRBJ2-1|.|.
CASSEARLQSSYNEQFF
TGTGCCAGCAGTGAAGCCAGGTTACAGAGCTCCTACAATGAGCAGTTCTTC
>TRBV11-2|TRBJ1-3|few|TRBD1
CASSPDRVNTIYF
TGTGCCAGCAGCCCCGACAGGGTAAACACCATATATTTT
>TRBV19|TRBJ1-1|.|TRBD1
CASSSRQGVATEAFF
TGTGCCAGTAGTAGTCGTCAGGGGGTAGCGACTGAAGCTTTCTTT
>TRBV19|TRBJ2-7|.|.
CASSISPKEGLLGSSYEQYF
TGTGCCAGTAGTATTTCCCCGAAAGAAGGTTTACTGGGGAGCTCCTACGAGCAGTACTTC
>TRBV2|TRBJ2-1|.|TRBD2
CASSEGTSGRAGAFF
TGTGCCAGCAGTGAGGGGACTAGCGGGAGGGCCGGAGCGTTCTTC
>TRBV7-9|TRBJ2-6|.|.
CASSFQQGTNVLTF
TGTGCCAGCAGCTTCCAACAGGGAACGAACGTCCTGACTTTC
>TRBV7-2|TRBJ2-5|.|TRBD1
CASSARTGQETQYF
TGTGCCAGCAGCGCGCGGACAGGGCAAGAGACCCAGTACTTC
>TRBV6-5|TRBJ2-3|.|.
CASIPSDTDTQYF
TGTGCCAGCATCCCTAGCGACACAGATACGCAGTATTTT
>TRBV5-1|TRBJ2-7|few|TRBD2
CASSLAPSGTYEQYF
TGCGCCAGCAGCTTGGCGCCTAGCGGGACCTACGAGCAGTACTTC
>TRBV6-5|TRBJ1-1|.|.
CASIPRVGNTEAFF
TGTGCCAGCATACCCAGGGTCGGGAACACTGAAGCTTTCTTT
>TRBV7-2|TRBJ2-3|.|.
CASSFKDTQYF
TGTGCCAGCAGCTTTAAAGATACGCAGTATTTT
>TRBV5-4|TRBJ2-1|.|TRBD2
CASTTGTSGYNEQFF
TGTGCCAGCACCACCGGGACTAGCGGCTACAATGAGCAGTTCTTC
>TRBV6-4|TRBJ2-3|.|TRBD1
CASSDGQGGTDTQYF
TGTGCCAGCAGTGACGGACAGGGAGGCACAGATACGCAGTATTTT
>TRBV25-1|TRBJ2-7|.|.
CASRQGSRNEQYF
TGTGCCAGCAGACAGGGATCCCGGAACGAGCAGTACTTC
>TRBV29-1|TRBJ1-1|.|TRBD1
CSAAKQGPAAGAFF
TGCAGCGCCGCTAAACAGGGGCCGGCGGCGGGAGCTTTCTTT
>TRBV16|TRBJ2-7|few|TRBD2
CASSLLAGGGREQYF
TGTGCCAGCAGCTTACTAGCGGGAGGAGGTAGGGAGCAGTACTTC
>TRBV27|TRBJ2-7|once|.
CASSLTHLYEQYF
TGTGCCAGCAGTCTTACCCACTTATACGAGCAGTACTTC
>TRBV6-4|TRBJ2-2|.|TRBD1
CASSGSPTGMTGELFF
TGTGCCAGCAGTGGCTCCCCGACAGGGATGACCGGGGAGCTGTTTTTT
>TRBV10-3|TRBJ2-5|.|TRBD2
CAISPSGETQYF
TGTGCCATCAGTCCTAGCGGGGAGACCCAGTACTTC
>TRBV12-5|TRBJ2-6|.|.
CATPPAEGANVLTF
TGTGCTACCCCCCCGGCGGAGGGGGCCAACGTCCTGACTTTC
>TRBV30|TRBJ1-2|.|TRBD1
CACTLQGARYGYTF
TGTGCCTGTACTTTACAGGGGGCCCGCTATGGCTACACCTTC
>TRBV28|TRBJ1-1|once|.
CASRIQMNTEAFF
TGTGCCAGCCGCATCCAGATGAACACTGAAGCTTTCTTT
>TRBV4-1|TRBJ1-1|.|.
CASSRSVDTEAFF
TGCGCCAGCAGCCGCAGTGTGGACACTGAAGCTTTCTTT
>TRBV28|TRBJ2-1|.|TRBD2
CASSRSGTTSYNEQFF
TGTGCCAGCAGCCGATCCGGGACTACCTCCTACAATGAGCAGTTCTTC
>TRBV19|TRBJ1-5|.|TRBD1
CASSTTGGNQPQHF
TGTGCCAGTAGTACTACAGGGGGTAATCAGCCCCAGCATTTT
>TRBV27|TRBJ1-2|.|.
CASSYLGGGGYTF
TGTGCCAGCAGTTACCTGGGGGGGGGCGGCTACACCTTC
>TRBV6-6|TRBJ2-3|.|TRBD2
CASSNPLAGAVDTQYF
TGTGCCAGCAGTAACCCACTAGCGGGGGCGGTAGATACGCAGTATTTT
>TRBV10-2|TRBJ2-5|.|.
CATREGAGETQYF
TGCGCCACCCGAGAGGGGGCGGGGGAGACCCAGTACTTC
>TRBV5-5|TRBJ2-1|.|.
CASSLISGGANEQFF
TGTGCCAGCAGCTTGATAAGTGGTGGGGCCAATGAGCAGTTCTTC
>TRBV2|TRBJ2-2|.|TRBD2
CASSDPGLAGRFF
TGTGCCAGCAGTGATCCGGGACTAGCGGGGAGGTTTTTT
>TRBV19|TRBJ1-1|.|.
CASSISDMNTEAFF
TGTGCCAGTAGTATTTCCGACATGAACACTGAAGCTTTCTTT
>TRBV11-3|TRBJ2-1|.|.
CASSLVEGEQFF
TGTGCCAGCAGCTTAGTAGAGGGTGAGCAGTTCTTC
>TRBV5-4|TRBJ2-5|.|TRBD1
CASSRGQGLGETQYF
TGTGCCAGCAGCCGCGGACAGGGTTTGGGGGAGACCCAGTACTTC
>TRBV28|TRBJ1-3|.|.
CASSSGHSGNTIYF
TGTGCCAGCAGTTCGGGACACTCTGGAAACACCATATATTTT
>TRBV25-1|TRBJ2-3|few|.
CASSEFGGGVTDTQYF
TGTGCCAGCAGTGAATTTGGCGGGGGCGTAACAGATACGCAGTATTTT
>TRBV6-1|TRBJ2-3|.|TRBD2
CASSDVGGDTQYF
TGTGCCAGCAGTGACGTGGGGGGGGATACGCAGTATTTT